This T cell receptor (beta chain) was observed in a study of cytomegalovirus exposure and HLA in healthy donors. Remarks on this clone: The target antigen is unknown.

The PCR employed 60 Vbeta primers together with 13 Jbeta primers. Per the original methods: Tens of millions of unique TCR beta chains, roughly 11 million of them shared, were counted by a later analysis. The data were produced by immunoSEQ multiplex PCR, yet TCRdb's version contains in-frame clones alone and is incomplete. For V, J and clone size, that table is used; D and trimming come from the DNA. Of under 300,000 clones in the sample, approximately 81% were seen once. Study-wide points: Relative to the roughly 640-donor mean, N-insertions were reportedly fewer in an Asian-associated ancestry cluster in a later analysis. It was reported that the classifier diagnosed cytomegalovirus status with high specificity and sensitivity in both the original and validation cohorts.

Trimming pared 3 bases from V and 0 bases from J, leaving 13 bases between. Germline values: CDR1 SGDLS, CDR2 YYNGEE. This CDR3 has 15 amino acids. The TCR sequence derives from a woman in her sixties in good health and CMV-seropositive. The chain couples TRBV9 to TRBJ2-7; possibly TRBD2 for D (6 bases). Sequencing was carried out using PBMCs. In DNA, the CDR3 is TGTGCCAGCAGCGCGAGCGGGTCAAGCTCCTACGAGCAGTACTTC. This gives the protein CASSASGSSSYEQYF.